A selection of T cell receptor beta chains follows, all from one sample in a study of cytomegalovirus exposure and HLA in healthy donors. Libraries were prepared by immunoSEQ multiplex PCR; TCRdb keeps only in-frame clonotypes and omits some of them. The data show about 150,000 clones, with 65% to 85% seen just once and approximately 6.8% held by the top ten. Sequenced: PBMCs. These receptors came from a male donor in good health and CMV-seropositive. The CDR3 runs from the conserved cysteine through the conserved F or W. A D gene is named only where the DNA matches it firmly. Not all rows give a size; the values are once, few, many and, for expanded clones, a class.

cdr3_aa cdr3_nt v_call d_call j_call clone_size
CASSQAGQGLLTNEKLFF TGCGCCAGCAGCCAAGCGGGACAGGGCTTGTTGACTAATGAAAAACTGTTTTTT TRBV4-3 TRBD1 TRBJ1-4 .
CASRGDSSDTQYF TGCGCCAGCAGAGGGGATAGTTCAGATACGCAGTATTTT TRBV5-1 . TRBJ2-3 few
CASSYVIGASSPLHF TGTGCCAGCAGTTACGTAATCGGTGCGAGCTCACCCCTCCACTTT TRBV6-6 . TRBJ1-6 .
CASSPRTGRGTEAFF TGTGCCAGCAGTCCCCGGACAGGGAGGGGAACTGAAGCTTTCTTT TRBV27 TRBD1 TRBJ1-1 .
CASSYPGGSNEQFF TGTGCCAGCAGTTACCCAGGGGGGAGCAATGAGCAGTTCTTC TRBV6-6 . TRBJ2-1 once
CASSHPGTGMNQPQHF TGCGCCAGCAGCCACCCCGGGACAGGGATGAATCAGCCCCAGCATTTT TRBV4-1 TRBD1 TRBJ1-5 .
CASSERTGGGKLFF TGTGCCAGCAGTGAACGCACAGGGGGTGGAAAACTGTTTTTT TRBV2 TRBD1 TRBJ1-4 .
CASSFGTGVYGYTF TGTGCCAGCAGCTTCGGGACAGGAGTGTATGGCTACACCTTC TRBV5-4 TRBD1 TRBJ1-2 .
CASSARPQSPETQYF TGTGCCAGCAGCGCCCGGCCACAGTCCCCAGAGACCCAGTACTTC TRBV7-4 . TRBJ2-5 .
CASSLTGRNTGELFF TGCGCCAGCAGTCTTACAGGGCGGAACACCGGGGAGCTGTTTTTT TRBV4-1 . TRBJ2-2 few
CASSFEGGGTNEKLFF TGTGCCAGCAGCTTCGAAGGGGGGGGGACTAATGAAAAACTGTTTTTT TRBV11-3 . TRBJ1-4 .
CASSIGESNQPQHF TGTGCCAGTAGCATCGGGGAAAGCAATCAGCCCCAGCATTTT TRBV19 . TRBJ1-5 .
CASSLLPLRDGTGELFF TGTGCCAGCAGTTTACTCCCGCTGCGGGACGGCACCGGGGAGCTGTTTTTT TRBV27 . TRBJ2-2 .
CASSLSGTSGMAGELFF TGTGCCAGCAGCTTAAGTGGGACTAGCGGGATGGCCGGGGAGCTGTTTTTT TRBV7-3 TRBD2 TRBJ2-2 .
CASSVVRAGGVYNEQFF TGTGCCAGCAGCGTAGTCCGAGCGGGAGGTGTCTACAATGAGCAGTTCTTC TRBV9 TRBD2 TRBJ2-1 .
CASSLGQGWAFF TGCGCCAGCAGCTTGGGCCAGGGATGGGCTTTCTTT TRBV5-1 . TRBJ1-1 .
CAIRTRTGTDTEAFF TGTGCCATCAGAACTCGGACAGGAACAGACACTGAAGCTTTCTTT TRBV10-3 TRBD1 TRBJ1-1 .
CASSVQGQPEYF TGTGCCAGCAGCGTTCAGGGACAACCAGAGTACTTC TRBV28 . TRBJ2-5 .
CASSPPRGSEQYF TGTGCCAGCTCACCACCGCGAGGGAGTGAGCAGTACTTC TRBV18 . TRBJ2-7 .
CASRGLAGMKFF TGTGCCAGTAGAGGACTAGCGGGTATGAAGTTCTTC TRBV19 TRBD2 TRBJ2-1 .
CAISEADSYEQYF TGTGCCATCAGTGAGGCAGACTCCTACGAGCAGTACTTC TRBV10-3 . TRBJ2-7 .
CASKVGTSGLTGELFF TGTGCCAGCAAGGTGGGGACTAGCGGTTTAACCGGGGAGCTGTTTTTT TRBV7-2 TRBD2 TRBJ2-2 .
CASSLALAGGSADTQYF TGTGCCAGCAGCTTGGCTCTAGCGGGAGGTTCTGCAGATACGCAGTATTTT TRBV5-4 TRBD2 TRBJ2-3 .
CASPQWATQYF TGCGCCAGCCCACAGTGGGCGACACAGTATTTT TRBV5-1 . TRBJ2-3 .
CASSVEGAGLTDTQYF TGTGCCAGCAGCGTAGAGGGGGCGGGGTTGACAGATACGCAGTATTTT TRBV9 . TRBJ2-3 .
CASRRGGDPGELFF TGTGCCTCCCGCCGGGGAGGGGACCCCGGGGAGCTGTTTTTT TRBV6-5 TRBD2 TRBJ2-2 .
CASTPTSGLAGELFF TGTGCCAGCACCCCGACTAGCGGACTCGCCGGGGAGCTGTTTTTT TRBV6-5 TRBD2 TRBJ2-2 once
CASTGGRDSYEQYF TGTGCCAGCACCGGGGGACGGGACTCCTACGAGCAGTACTTC TRBV7-8 . TRBJ2-7 .
CASSPGNIAGREQYF TGTGCCAGCAGCCCAGGGAATATAGCGGGACGCGAGCAGTACTTC TRBV7-3 TRBD2 TRBJ2-7 .
CASSVGSGTYNEQFF TGTGCCAGCAGCGTAGGTAGCGGAACCTACAATGAGCAGTTCTTC TRBV9 . TRBJ2-1 few
CASSLEGTPAYEQYF TGCGCCAGCAGCTTGGAAGGGACTCCAGCCTACGAGCAGTACTTC TRBV5-1 . TRBJ2-7 few
CASSPLLSGDEQYF TGTGCCAGCAGCCCACTCCTCTCGGGGGACGAGCAGTACTTC TRBV7-6 . TRBJ2-7 .
CASSQEEALSGNTIYF TGTGCCAGCAGCCAAGAGGAGGCTCTCTCTGGAAACACCATATATTTT TRBV4-2 . TRBJ1-3 once
CASSHLFGGASNQANQPQHF TGCGCCAGCAGCCATTTATTCGGGGGGGCGTCAAACCAAGCAAATCAGCCCCAGCATTTT TRBV4-1 . TRBJ1-5 .
CASSPGLAGFTDTQYF TGTGCCAGCAGCCCGGGACTAGCGGGTTTCACAGATACGCAGTATTTT TRBV7-2 TRBD2 TRBJ2-3 .
CASSPLGVYGYTF TGTGCCAGCAGCCCCCTCGGAGTCTATGGCTACACCTTT TRBV7-9 . TRBJ1-2 .
CASGVPLFGTSGRSSYNEQFF TGTGCCAGCGGCGTACCACTCTTCGGGACTAGCGGGCGCAGCTCCTACAATGAGCAGTTCTTC TRBV2 TRBD2 TRBJ2-1 .